The clone carrying this TCR beta chain was seen ten or more times. Antigen unknown. Patients aged 18 to 65 had newly diagnosed hyperthyroidism lasting under 2 months. Trimming left V 9 bases short and J 6 bases short, with 11 bases between. CDR3 length: 12 residues. Germline loops: CDR1 LNHDA, CDR2 SQIVND (reference sequence). The sample is drawn from a study of T cells in Graves' hyperthyroidism and ophthalmopathy. Findings and limits, study-wide: By a 13 V-J model, ophthalmopathy was set apart from stable hyperthyroidism. Clonotypes that were expanded in thyroid above 0.001 mostly appeared in blood too. Before onset, ophthalmopathy was predicted by the model a median around 6 months earlier.

Amplified regions were TCR beta CDR3 sequences from RNA transcripts. TCR CDR3 regions were first amplified by RT-PCR with HTBI primers. TCRdb reprocessed the multiplex PCR reads via MiXCR and lists one record per CDR3 protein. The table includes around 100,000 distinct CDR3 sequences, roughly 47% detected once. This TCR came from a man between 40 and 49 years old with Graves' hyperthyroidism. The sample consisted of blood. The gene calls are TRBV19 and TRBJ2-2, with D perhaps matching TRBD1 (6 bases). The DNA for the CDR3 is TGTGCCAGCGGACAGATCTCCGGGGAGCTGTTTTTT. Its translation: CASGQISGELFF.